This T cell receptor beta chain derives from a study of blood T cells in healthy people across ages. Study-wide context: The capture of about one barcoded beta molecule per two T cells was achieved by template switching. Study-wide findings and caveats: TCR beta diversity correlated strongly with naive T cell percentage. Unknown CMV status may confound age-related changes in expanded clones. Relative to aged donors, long-lived donors carried more naive CD4+ cells and displayed higher diversity.

Concerning this clonotype itself: Its specificity is not known.

A J-beta primer mix and a sample-barcoded 5' primer were used in a second PCR of roughly 6 to 12 cycles. TCRdb processed the 5' RACE reads anew with MiXCR; each CDR3 protein has one entry. This table holds roughly 1.4 million distinct CDR3 sequences, roughly 59% found once. Per germline, CDR1 MNHNS and CDR2 SASEGT. CDR3 length equals 14 residues. V lost 5 bases and J lost 8; bases outside the gene matches: 9. The genes are TRBV6-1 and TRBJ2-7, with TRBD1 matching 10 bases. The sequenced material came from blood. The clonotype originates from a man aged 18 to 30 in good health. This chain's CDR3 is CASSWRTGGYKQYF. In nucleotides, the CDR3 is TGTGCCAGCAGTTGGCGGACAGGGGGGTACAAGCAGTACTTC.